This TCR beta chain was retrieved from a study of Graves' ophthalmopathy and Graves' hyperthyroidism. About the research overall: Researchers obtained peripheral blood at initial diagnosis, before any treatment had begun.

Study results and caveats: Ophthalmopathy progression was predicted with 65% to 71% sensitivity and around 78% specificity.

Germline lookup yields CDR1 SGHVS and CDR2 FQNEAQ. CDR3 length equals 12 residues. Trimming cost V 3 bases and J 8 bases; bases outside gene matches: 2. Ophthalmopathy was moderately-to-severely active, CAS at least 3, NOSPECS at least 4, lasting under 3 months. About 10 ml of fresh blood yielded the PBMCs by density gradient. RNA transcripts provided the template for amplifying TCR beta CDR3 regions. The workflow started with a first-round RT-PCR run with HTBI primers and then moved on to a second-round multiplex PCR. TCRdb used MiXCR to reprocess the multiplex PCR reads, holding one entry per CDR3 protein. The table has approximately 700,000 distinct CDR3 sequences, about 41% seen once. The table lists this clonotype with a few counts. Antigen: not known.

The sequence derives from an adult man with Graves' ophthalmopathy. The specimen was peripheral blood. This rearrangement joins TRBV7-8 to TRBJ1-2; TRBD1 agrees at 8 bases. CDR3 bases: TGTGCCAGCAGCTTGGACAGGGAGGGCTACACCTTC. Translation: CASSLDREGYTF.